The rows below give T cell receptor beta chains drawn from one sample of a study of PD-1 blockade in classical Hodgkin lymphoma. Data came from immunoSEQ multiplex PCR; TCRdb stores just in-frame clones and leaves some out. The profile shows roughly 150,000 clones, nearly 80% of them singletons. The sequencing used peripheral blood mononuclear cells (PBMCs), collected before the second cycle of nivolumab. The source of these receptors is a human donor with classical Hodgkin lymphoma. The CDR3 runs from the conserved cysteine through the conserved F or W. The order of the fields is D gene, J gene, V gene, CDR3 length, clone size, CDR3 DNA, CDR3 protein. A D gene is named only where the DNA matches it firmly. Expanded clones are given a class, and other clones once, few, many or no size at all.

>-|TRBJ2-2|TRBV7-3|14|-
TGTGCCAGCAGTGAAGAGCGGTCCACCGGGGAGCTGTTTTTT
CASSEERSTGELFF
>-|TRBJ1-1|TRBV7-8|15|-
TGTGCCAGCAGCTTAGGGGTGGCTGTGAACACTGAAGCTTTCTTT
CASSLGVAVNTEAFF
>-|TRBJ1-1|TRBV27|14|-
TGTGCCAGCAGTTTATACGGGGTGCGCACTGAAGCTTTCTTT
CASSLYGVRTEAFF
>-|TRBJ2-3|TRBV7-9|15|-
TGTGCCAGCAGGACCCATCGAGGGTTCCAAGATACGCAGTATTTT
CASRTHRGFQDTQYF
>TRBD2|TRBJ2-1|TRBV7-2|16|-
TGTGCCAGCAGCCCCGAGGGACTAGCGTTCTACAATGAGCAGTTCTTC
CASSPEGLAFYNEQFF
>TRBD1|TRBJ1-3|TRBV5-1|15|-
TGCGCCAGCAGCTTGGACAGGGGCCCTGGAAACACCATATATTTT
CASSLDRGPGNTIYF
>TRBD1|TRBJ2-7|TRBV28|16|-
TGTGCCAGCAGTTTGAGACCAGGGGGCGTCTCCTACGAGCAGTACTTC
CASSLRPGGVSYEQYF
>TRBD1|TRBJ2-5|TRBV7-9|15|once
TGTGCCAGCAGCTCTTGGGACAGACCCCAAGAGACCCAGTACTTC
CASSSWDRPQETQYF
>TRBD1|TRBJ2-5|TRBV7-2|13|-
TGTGCAAGCAGCTTGACAGGGGAGCAGACCCAGTACTTC
CASSLTGEQTQYF
>-|TRBJ1-6|TRBV7-2|17|-
TGTGCCAGCAGCCGCGGAGTTTCGAGCTCCTATAATTCACCCCTCCACTTT
CASSRGVSSSYNSPLHF
>TRBD1|TRBJ1-5|TRBV27|18|-
TGTGCCAGCAGACCTACGGGACAGAGTATTAATAGCAATCAGCCCCAGCATTTT
CASRPTGQSINSNQPQHF
>TRBD1|TRBJ1-1|TRBV10-3|13|-
TGTGCCATCAGTATGACAGGGGTCACTGAAGCTTTCTTT
CAISMTGVTEAFF
>-|TRBJ2-7|TRBV11-2|15|-
TGTGCCAGCAGCTTAGATCCAGGGGCCTCCTACGAGCAGTACTTC
CASSLDPGASYEQYF
>-|TRBJ2-7|TRBV7-2|15|-
TGTGCCAGCAGCTTAGGAGGGCAGGGGCCCTACGAGCAGTACTTC
CASSLGGQGPYEQYF
>-|TRBJ2-5|TRBV7-2|13|-
TGTGCCAGCAGCTCCAGGGGCCAAGAGACCCAGTACTTC
CASSSRGQETQYF
>-|TRBJ1-2|TRBV4-2|15|-
TGTGCCAGCAGCCAAGATGAAGTAACTATCTATGGCTACACCTTC
CASSQDEVTIYGYTF
>-|TRBJ2-2|TRBV5-1|14|-
TGCGCCAGCAGCTTCGACGCAGGGGCCGGGGAGCTGTTTTTT
CASSFDAGAGELFF
>-|TRBJ2-2|TRBV25-1|18|-
TGTGCCAGCAGTGAGTGGGCCCCCGGGACAATAAACACCGGGGAGCTGTTTTTT
CASSEWAPGTINTGELFF
>-|TRBJ1-2|TRBV5-3|17|few
TGTGCCATGCCTGCAAGCGGTTCGGGCCGCCTTAACTATGGCTACACCTTC
CAMPASGSGRLNYGYTF
>TRBD2|TRBJ2-7|TRBV10-3|14|-
TGTGCCATCAGTGGGCGGGGGGGGAACTACGAGCAGTACTTC
CAISGRGGNYEQYF
>-|TRBJ2-3|TRBV9|18|-
TGTGCCAGCAGCGTAGCTGATTGGGGGAACAGACGCACAGATACGCAGTATTTT
CASSVADWGNRRTDTQYF
>-|TRBJ1-1|TRBV5-1|14|-
TGCGCCAGCAGCTTGGTTTGGGATAACGCTGAAGCTTTCTTT
CASSLVWDNAEAFF
>TRBD1|TRBJ1-1|TRBV12-5|17|-
TGTGCTAGTGGTTTGGTCCTACCCGGGACAGGGGGCTATGAAGCTTTCTTT
CASGLVLPGTGGYEAFF
>-|TRBJ1-1|TRBV7-9|14|-
TGTGCCAGCAGCTTAGAGGGGGGGCTGGCTGAAGCTTTCTTT
CASSLEGGLAEAFF
>-|TRBJ2-5|TRBV6-5|16|-
TGTGCCAGCAGTTACTCGATGGGGACAAAAGGGGAGACCCAGTACTTC
CASSYSMGTKGETQYF
>-|TRBJ1-3|TRBV6-1|14|-
TGTGCCAGCATGAGTCGGGGTACTGGAAACACCATATATTTT
CASMSRGTGNTIYF
>TRBD2|TRBJ2-3|TRBV7-2|17|-
TGTGCCAGCAGCTCACAAATAGCGGGAGGGCGCACAGATACGCAGTATTTT
CASSSQIAGGRTDTQYF
>TRBD1|TRBJ1-5|TRBV18|13|-
TGTGCCAGCTCACCGGGACAGGGTGAACCCCAGCATTTT
CASSPGQGEPQHF
>-|TRBJ2-5|TRBV30|12|-
TGTGCCTGCACAACCGGACAAGAGACCCAGTACTTC
CACTTGQETQYF
>-|TRBJ2-3|TRBV5-6|14|few
TGTGCCAGCAGCTTGGTAAGGATCACAGATACGCAGTATTTT
CASSLVRITDTQYF
>TRBD1|TRBJ1-1|TRBV6-6|12|-
TGTGCCAGCGCTACTGCAACAGGGGGAGCTTTCTTT
CASATATGGAFF
>-|TRBJ2-6|TRBV27|15|-
TGTGCCAGCAGTAACAGGTACTCTGGGGCCAACGTCCTGACTTTC
CASSNRYSGANVLTF
>-|TRBJ1-1|TRBV28|14|-
TGTGCCAGCACCAGCCGGGCCATGAACACTGAAGCTTTCTTT
CASTSRAMNTEAFF
>TRBD2|TRBJ2-5|TRBV19|19|-
TGTGCCAGTAGTGTTGGACACATGCGGGCTAGCGGGTTTCACGAGACCCAGTACTTC
CASSVGHMRASGFHETQYF
>-|TRBJ2-1|TRBV2|15|once
TGTGCCAGCAGTGTCTCGTCTACTTCTTACAATGAGCAGTTCTTC
CASSVSSTSYNEQFF
>TRBD1|TRBJ1-3|TRBV19|14|-
TGTGCCTCAGGGGGCGCGTCATCTGGAAACACCATATATTTT
CASGGASSGNTIYF
>-|TRBJ2-7|TRBV6-5|11|-
TGTGCCAGCAGTTACAAACACGAGCAGTACTTC
CASSYKHEQYF
>-|TRBJ1-1|TRBV19|15|-
TGTGCCAGTAGCCTCGCGAAGGCAGCGAACACTGAAGCTTTCTTT
CASSLAKAANTEAFF
>TRBD1|TRBJ2-7|TRBV11-2|13|-
TGTGCCAGCAACCCGGACAGGGCCAACGAGCAGTACTTC
CASNPDRANEQYF
>-|TRBJ2-7|TRBV7-9|12|-
TGTGCCAGCAGCCAAGGTACCTACGAGCAGTACTTC
CASSQGTYEQYF
>-|TRBJ2-7|TRBV10-3|15|-
TGTGCCATCAGTGAGCCCCCGGGGGCCTCCTACGAGCAGTACTTC
CAISEPPGASYEQYF
>TRBD1|TRBJ2-5|TRBV19|16|few
TGTGCCAGTAGTATAGAGGGACAGGGGGTGGGAGAGACCCAGTACTTC
CASSIEGQGVGETQYF